This T cell receptor beta chain was captured in a study of blood T cell repertoires in COVID-19. Study-wide context: The United States, Italy and Spain supplied acute and convalescent COVID-19 samples.

Data came from immunoSEQ multiplex PCR; TCRdb stores just in-frame clones and leaves some out. Altogether 65,000 to 85,000 clones are present, about 68% being singletons, with the ten largest covering around 5.8%. Sequencing was performed on peripheral blood. The clonotype originates from a man aged 50-59 years with active or convalescent COVID-19.

The CDR3 protein is CASSRDTFNYGYTF. Here the CDR3 DNA reads TGTGCCAGCAGCCGGGACACTTTTAACTATGGCTACACCTTC. V usage is TRBV3-1 (or the pseudogene TRBV3-2) and J usage is TRBJ1-2, with D maybe TRBD1 (6 bases). Germline V CDR1 and CDR2: LGHDT, YNNKEL (reference sequence). Trimming left V 4 bases short and J 1 base short, with 10 bases between. CDR3 size: 14 residues.